A selection of T cell receptor beta chains follows, all from one sample in a study of shared clonotypes between healthy human individuals. Assay used: immunoSEQ multiplex PCR; TCRdb lists only in-frame clones, some missing. The profile covers some 1 million clones, with 65% to 75% appearing a single time and approximately 1.5% taken by the ten largest. The sample comprised memory CD4+ T cells sorted from blood. The receptors stem from a man aged 18 to 30 in good health. The CDR3 runs from the conserved cysteine through the conserved F or W. The D gene is left open where the match is weak. The listing skips clone size in some rows; elsewhere it reads once, few, many or a size class.

D gene: TRBD1; V gene: TRBV6-6; J gene: TRBJ2-3; clone size: few; CDR3 protein: CASTTQGGTDTQYF; CDR3 DNA: TGTGCCAGTACTACCCAGGGGGGCACAGATACGCAGTATTTT
D gene: TRBD1; V gene: TRBV11-2; J gene: TRBJ2-1; clone size: -; CDR3 protein: CASRTPGTGKDEQFF; CDR3 DNA: TGTGCCAGCAGAACTCCCGGGACAGGGAAGGATGAGCAGTTCTTC
D gene: -; V gene: TRBV4-3; J gene: TRBJ1-3; clone size: few; CDR3 protein: CASSQALGFSGNTIYF; CDR3 DNA: TGCGCCAGCAGCCAAGCACTGGGATTCTCTGGAAACACCATATATTTT
D gene: -; V gene: TRBV29-1; J gene: TRBJ1-1; clone size: -; CDR3 protein: CSVADTMNTEAFF; CDR3 DNA: TGCAGCGTTGCGGACACAATGAACACTGAAGCTTTCTTT
D gene: -; V gene: TRBV7-9; J gene: TRBJ1-5; clone size: -; CDR3 protein: CASSESNQPQHF; CDR3 DNA: TGTGCCAGCAGCGAGAGCAATCAGCCCCAGCATTTT
D gene: -; V gene: TRBV25-1; J gene: TRBJ2-2; clone size: few; CDR3 protein: CASSERGGRLGELFF; CDR3 DNA: TGTGCCAGCAGTGAGAGGGGGGGGCGCCTCGGGGAGCTGTTTTTT
D gene: -; V gene: TRBV28; J gene: TRBJ1-5; clone size: once; CDR3 protein: CASSSPGEGNQPQHF; CDR3 DNA: TGTGCCAGCAGTTCCCCAGGGGAGGGCAATCAGCCCCAGCATTTT
D gene: -; V gene: TRBV5-6; J gene: TRBJ1-4; clone size: -; CDR3 protein: CASREQGSNEKLFF; CDR3 DNA: TGTGCCAGCAGGGAACAGGGAAGTAATGAAAAACTGTTTTTT
D gene: -; V gene: TRBV21-1; J gene: TRBJ2-1; clone size: -; CDR3 protein: CASSKDRSLSSYNEQFF; CDR3 DNA: TGTGCCAGCAGCAAAGACAGGTCCCTGAGCTCCTACAATGAGCAGTTCTTC
D gene: -; V gene: TRBV28; J gene: TRBJ1-6; clone size: once; CDR3 protein: CASSFPASSYNSPLHF; CDR3 DNA: TGTGCCAGCAGTTTCCCAGCAAGCTCCTATAATTCACCCCTCCACTTT
D gene: TRBD2; V gene: TRBV7-2; J gene: TRBJ2-3; clone size: -; CDR3 protein: CASSFDLAGGPDTQYF; CDR3 DNA: TGTGCCAGCAGCTTTGATCTAGCGGGAGGGCCAGATACGCAGTATTTT
D gene: TRBD1; V gene: TRBV7-9; J gene: TRBJ2-5; clone size: few; CDR3 protein: CACRTGEGQETQYF; CDR3 DNA: TGTGCCTGTCGGACAGGGGAGGGACAAGAGACCCAGTACTTC
D gene: -; V gene: TRBV6-5; J gene: TRBJ2-1; clone size: -; CDR3 protein: CASTRTGGGNEQFF; CDR3 DNA: TGTGCCAGCACCAGAACAGGGGGGGGAAATGAGCAGTTCTTC
D gene: -; V gene: TRBV18; J gene: TRBJ1-6; clone size: -; CDR3 protein: CASSPGVNSPLHF; CDR3 DNA: TGTGCCAGCTCACCAGGGGTTAATTCACCCCTCCACTTT
D gene: TRBD1; V gene: TRBV27; J gene: TRBJ1-2; clone size: once; CDR3 protein: CASSFPGGDGYTF; CDR3 DNA: TGTGCCAGCAGTTTTCCAGGGGGCGATGGCTACACCTTC
D gene: -; V gene: TRBV5-1; J gene: TRBJ1-2; clone size: -; CDR3 protein: CASTLTSGVQGYTF; CDR3 DNA: TGCGCCAGCACCCTAACATCAGGGGTGCAGGGCTACACCTTC
D gene: -; V gene: TRBV7-4; J gene: TRBJ2-7; clone size: -; CDR3 protein: CASSFEGHSYEQYF; CDR3 DNA: TGTGCCAGCAGCTTTGAGGGACATTCCTACGAGCAGTACTTC